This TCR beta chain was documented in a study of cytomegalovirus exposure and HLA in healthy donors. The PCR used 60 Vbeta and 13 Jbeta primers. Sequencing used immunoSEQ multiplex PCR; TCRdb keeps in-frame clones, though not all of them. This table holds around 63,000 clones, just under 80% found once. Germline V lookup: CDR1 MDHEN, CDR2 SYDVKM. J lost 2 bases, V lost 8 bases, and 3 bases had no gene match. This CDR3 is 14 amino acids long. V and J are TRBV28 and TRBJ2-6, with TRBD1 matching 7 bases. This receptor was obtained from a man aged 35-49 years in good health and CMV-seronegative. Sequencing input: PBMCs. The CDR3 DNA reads TGTGCCAGCGACGACAGGGCTGGGGCCAACGTCCTGACTTTC. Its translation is CASDDRAGANVLTF.